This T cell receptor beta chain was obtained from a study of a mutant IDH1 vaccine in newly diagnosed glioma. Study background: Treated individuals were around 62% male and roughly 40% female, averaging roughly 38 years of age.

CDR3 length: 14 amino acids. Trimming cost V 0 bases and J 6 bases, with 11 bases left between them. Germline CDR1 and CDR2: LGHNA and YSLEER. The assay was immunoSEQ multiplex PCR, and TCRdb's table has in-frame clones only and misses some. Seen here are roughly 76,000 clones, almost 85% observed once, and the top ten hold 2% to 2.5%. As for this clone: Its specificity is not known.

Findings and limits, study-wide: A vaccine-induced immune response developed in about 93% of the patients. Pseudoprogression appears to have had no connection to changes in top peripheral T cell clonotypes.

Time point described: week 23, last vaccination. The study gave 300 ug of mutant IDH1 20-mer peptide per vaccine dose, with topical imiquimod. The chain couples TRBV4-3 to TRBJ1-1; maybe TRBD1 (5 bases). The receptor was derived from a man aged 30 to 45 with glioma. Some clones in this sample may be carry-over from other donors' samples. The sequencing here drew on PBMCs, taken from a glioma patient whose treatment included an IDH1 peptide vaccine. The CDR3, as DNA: TGCGCCAGCAGCCAAGATGGGGGGGACGCTGAAGCTTTCTTT. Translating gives CASSQDGGDAEAFF.